This TCR beta chain was sequenced for a study of shared clonotypes between healthy human individuals. The V gene's germline CDR1 is MDHEN and CDR2 SYDVKM. The V and J ends lost 2 bases and 5 bases respectively, with 6 bases between them. The CDR3 has 13 residues. Sequenced by immunoSEQ multiplex PCR; TCRdb stores in-frame clones only, minus some. This table holds about 820,000 clones, approximately 92% found once. Naive CD8 cells lacked CD45RO and underwent positive selection for CCR7, leaving out terminally differentiated effector memory CD45RA+ cells. The sample comprised naive CD8+ T cells sorted from blood. The chain is built from TRBV28 and TRBJ2-2; D ambiguous. This TCR came from a young man in good health. CDR3 sequence (DNA): TGTGCCAGCAGTTTAATTCTTACCGGGGAGCTGTTTTTT. Protein sequence: CASSLILTGELFF.